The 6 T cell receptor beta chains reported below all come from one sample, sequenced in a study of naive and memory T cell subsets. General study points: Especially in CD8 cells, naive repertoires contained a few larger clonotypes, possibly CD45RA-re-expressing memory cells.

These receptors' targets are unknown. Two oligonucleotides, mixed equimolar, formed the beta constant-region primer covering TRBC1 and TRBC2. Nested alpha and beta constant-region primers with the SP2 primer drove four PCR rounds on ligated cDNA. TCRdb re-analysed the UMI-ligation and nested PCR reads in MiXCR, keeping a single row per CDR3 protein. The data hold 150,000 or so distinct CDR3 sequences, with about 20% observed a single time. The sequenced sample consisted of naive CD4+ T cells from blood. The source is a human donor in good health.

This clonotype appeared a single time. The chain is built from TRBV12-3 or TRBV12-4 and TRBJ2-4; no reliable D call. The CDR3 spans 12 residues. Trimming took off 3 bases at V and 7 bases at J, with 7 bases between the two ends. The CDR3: CASSFVSNIQYF. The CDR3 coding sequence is TGTGCCAGCAGTTTTGTTTCTAACATTCAGTACTTC.

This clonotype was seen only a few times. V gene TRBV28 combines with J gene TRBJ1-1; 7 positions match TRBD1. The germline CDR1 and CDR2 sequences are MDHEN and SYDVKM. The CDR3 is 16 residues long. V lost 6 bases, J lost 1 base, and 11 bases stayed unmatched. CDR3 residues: CASSPRVAGGNTEAFF. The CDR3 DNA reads TGTGCCAGCAGCCCAAGGGTTGCAGGGGGGAACACTGAAGCTTTCTTT.

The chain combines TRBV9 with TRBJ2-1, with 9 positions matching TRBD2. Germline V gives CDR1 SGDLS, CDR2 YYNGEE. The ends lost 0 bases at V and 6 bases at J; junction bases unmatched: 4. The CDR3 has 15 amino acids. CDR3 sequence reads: CASSVVAGVINEQFF. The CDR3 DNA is TGTGCCAGCAGCGTAGTAGCGGGAGTCATCAATGAGCAGTTCTTC.

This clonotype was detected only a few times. The CDR3 DNA reads TGCAGCGTTGGACAGGGTGGTAATATCTACGAGCAGTACTTC. This encodes CSVGQGGNIYEQYF. V is TRBV29-1 and J is TRBJ2-7; 7 bases are shared with TRBD1. This CDR3 spans 14 amino acids. The junction had 9 bases not matched to a gene; V was cut back by 4 bases and J by 3 bases. The V gene's germline CDR1 is SQVTM and CDR2 ANQGSEA.

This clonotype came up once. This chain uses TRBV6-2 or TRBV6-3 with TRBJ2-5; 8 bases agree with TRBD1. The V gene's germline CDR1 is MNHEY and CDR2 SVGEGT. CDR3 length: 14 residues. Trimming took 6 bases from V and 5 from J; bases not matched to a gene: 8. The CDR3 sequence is CASRDNRGYETQYF. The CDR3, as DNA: TGTGCCAGCAGAGACAACAGGGGGTATGAGACCCAGTACTTC.

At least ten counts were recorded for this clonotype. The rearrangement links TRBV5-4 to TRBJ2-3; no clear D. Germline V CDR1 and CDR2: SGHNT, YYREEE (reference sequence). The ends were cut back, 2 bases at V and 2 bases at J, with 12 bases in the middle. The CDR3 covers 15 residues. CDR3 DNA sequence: TGTGCCAGCAGCTTAGAACTATTTAACACAGATACGCAGTATTTT. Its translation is CASSLELFNTDTQYF.